The 19 T cell receptor beta chains below come from one sample, sequenced in a study of blood T cell repertoires in COVID-19. TCRdb's table, derived via immunoSEQ multiplex PCR, lists solely in-frame clones and lacks some. The table includes 200,000 to 250,000 clones, approximately 80% detected once. The sequenced sample consisted of peripheral blood. The receptors here all came from a woman aged 45-59 years with acute or convalescent COVID-19.

This sequence joins TRBV30 and TRBJ2-1, with TRBD2 identical over 8 bases. The CDR3 consists of 14 residues. Trimming removed 5 bases from V and 2 bases from J; junction bases left unmatched: 5. CDR1 and CDR2 from the germline V gene are GTSNPN and SVGIG (reference sequence). CDR3 coding DNA: TGTGCCTGGCCACCTAGCGGGCCCTACAATGAGCAGTTCTTC. Its translation is CAWPPSGPYNEQFF. The full variable domain, in which reference TRBV30 and TRBJ2-1 provide the parts outside the CDR3, is SQTIHQWPATLVQPVGSPLSLECTVEGTSNPNLYWYRQAAGRGLQLLFYSVGIGQISSEVPQNLSASRPQDRQFILSSKKLLLSDSGFYLCAWPPSGPYNEQFFGPGTRLTVL.

The chain uses TRBV30 and TRBJ1-3, with a weak D call TRBD1 (6 bases). This CDR3 is built from 14 residues. The germline V and J ends were trimmed by 3 bases and 5 bases, with 14 bases remaining between them. CDR1 and CDR2 from the germline V gene are GTSNPN and SVGIG (reference sequence). The CDR3 is CAWSRWQGRNTIYF. Written as DNA, the CDR3 is TGTGCCTGGAGCAGGTGGCAGGGGAGAAACACCATATATTTT.

The V and J genes are TRBV11-3 and TRBJ2-7; tentative D call: TRBD2 (6 bases). The CDR3 contains 13 residues. The germline V gene encodes CDR1 SGHNT and CDR2 YENEEA. V gave up 5 bases and J gave up 6 bases, with 14 bases separating them. The CDR3 protein is CASSPGSGGEQYF. In nucleotides, the CDR3 is TGTGCCAGCAGCCCCGGGTCCGGGGGCGAGCAGTACTTC.

CDR3 sequence reads: CASSQDFRGTYEQYF. CDR3 nucleotide sequence: TGCGCCAGCAGCCAAGATTTTCGGGGGACCTACGAGCAGTACTTC. The chain combines TRBV4-3 with TRBJ2-7; D is possibly TRBD2 (6 bases). V was pared by 0 bases and J by 2 bases, with 11 bases between. The germline CDR1 and CDR2 sequences are LGHNA and YSLEER. CDR3 size: 15 residues.

This sequence joins TRBV7-3 and TRBJ2-1, with 7 bases that match TRBD2. Germline trimming cut 5 bases from V and 9 bases from J; bases unmatched to any gene: 10. CDR1 is SGHTA and CDR2 is FQGTGA in the germline V gene. This CDR3 is built from 14 residues. CDR3: CASSPSRTRVEQFF. The CDR3 nucleotides are TGTGCCAGCAGCCCGTCCCGGACTAGGGTTGAGCAGTTCTTC.

The V call is TRBV6-5, the J call TRBJ2-1; D is perhaps TRBD2 (6 bases). This CDR3 contains 15 residues. Germline V lookup: CDR1 MNHEY, CDR2 SVGAGI. Trimming left V 6 bases short and J 2 bases short, with 14 bases between. The CDR3 coding sequence is TGTGCCAGCAGCGCAGCGGAGGGGCCCTACAATGAGCAGTTCTTC. This encodes CASSAAEGPYNEQFF.

The chain joins TRBV3-1 (or the pseudogene TRBV3-2) to TRBJ2-3; D is ambiguous. V shed 5 bases and J shed 2 bases, with 5 bases lying between them. Looked up from germline, CDR1 is LGHDT and CDR2 is YNNKEL (reference sequence). This CDR3 comprises 12 residues. CDR3 nucleotide sequence: TGTGCCAGCAGCACACCCACAGATACGCAGTATTTT. Residues: CASSTPTDTQYF.

This rearrangement joins TRBV28 to TRBJ1-2; 7 bases are shared with TRBD1. Germline V CDR1 and CDR2: MDHEN, SYDVKM. This CDR3 is built from 13 residues. V trimming: 6 bases; J trimming: 4 bases; junction bases outside the gene matches: 5. The CDR3 nucleotides read TGTGCCAGCAGGCCCCAGGGGGGCTATGGCTACACCTTC. Protein sequence: CASRPQGGYGYTF.

The genes are TRBV30 and TRBJ2-7, with TRBD1 matching 8 bases. CDR3 length: 15 residues. With V trimmed by 4 bases and J by 2 bases, 10 bases remained unmatched. CDR1 is GTSNPN and CDR2 is SVGIG in the germline V gene (reference sequence). CDR3 protein: CAWTSGQGVPYEQYF. CDR3 nucleotides: TGTGCCTGGACCTCCGGACAGGGAGTACCCTACGAGCAGTACTTC.

The chain couples TRBV28 to TRBJ1-6, with 8 nucleotides matching TRBD1. Germline CDR1 MDHEN, CDR2 SYDVKM. The CDR3 extends over 15 amino acids. V lost 5 bases and J lost 8; bases outside the gene matches: 8. CDR3 DNA sequence: TGTGCCAGCAGTCCCCGACAGGGGAGGTATTCACCCCTCCACTTT. The encoded protein is CASSPRQGRYSPLHF.

The rearrangement uses TRBV12-3 or TRBV12-4 and TRBJ1-6; no firm D call. The V end was cut by 2 bases, the J end by 10 bases, with 9 bases between. The length of the CDR3 is 13 residues. CDR3 nucleotides: TGTGCCAGCAGTTTACAGGCTGGGTCACCCCTCCACTTT. This encodes CASSLQAGSPLHF.

The rearrangement links TRBV3-1 (or the pseudogene TRBV3-2) to TRBJ1-1; D remains ambiguous. Germline V gives CDR1 LGHDT, CDR2 YNNKEL (reference sequence). The CDR3 spans 14 residues. Trimming took off 0 bases at V and 6 bases at J, with 11 bases between the two ends. CDR3 sequence reads: CASSQDAGFSEAFF. The CDR3 coding sequence is TGTGCCAGCAGCCAAGATGCCGGGTTTTCTGAAGCTTTCTTT.

The chain joins TRBV3-1 (or the pseudogene TRBV3-2) to TRBJ2-7, with D possibly being TRBD1 (6 bases). Trimming removed 0 bases from V and 6 bases from J, with 15 bases in between. Germline CDR1 and CDR2: LGHDT and YNNKEL (reference sequence). This CDR3 has 15 residues. CDR3 loop: CASSQDSVLGGEQYF. Here the CDR3 DNA reads TGTGCCAGCAGCCAAGATAGTGTATTAGGGGGCGAGCAGTACTTC.

The V call is TRBV28, the J call TRBJ1-1; perhaps TRBD1 as D (6 bases). The CDR3 is made up of 11 amino acids. Trimming cost V 10 bases and J 10 bases, with 16 bases left between them. Germline-derived CDR1 and CDR2 are MDHEN and SYDVKM. The CDR3 DNA is TGTGCCATCAGGACAGCCTCGTCAGCTTTCTTT. It specifies CAIRTASSAFF.

This chain links TRBV2 with TRBJ1-6, with D maybe TRBD1 (6 bases). The CDR3 spans 15 residues. Trimming cost V 0 bases and J 4 bases, with 7 bases left between them. Germline V gene sequence: CDR1 SNHLY, CDR2 FYNNEI. Here the CDR3 DNA reads TGTGCCAGCAGTGAAGCGGGGGCGTATAATTCACCCCTCCACTTT. It is translated as CASSEAGAYNSPLHF. Combining the CDR3 with reference TRBV2 and TRBJ1-6 gives the whole variable domain EPEVTQTPSHQVTQMGQEVILRCVPISNHLYFYWYRQILGQKVEFLVSFYNNEISEKSEIFDDQFSVERPDGSNFTLKIRSTKLEDSAMYFCASSEAGAYNSPLHFGNGTRLTVT.

The rearrangement links TRBV28 to TRBJ2-5; D gene ambiguous. V lost 1 base and J 0 bases, leaving 9 bases between the germline ends. CDR1 and CDR2 (germline): MDHEN, SYDVKM. The CDR3 extends over 15 amino acids. CDR3 DNA sequence: TGTGCCAGCAGTTTATTTACCGGTAACCAAGAGACCCAGTACTTC. Protein product: CASSLFTGNQETQYF. Looking up the rest from reference TRBV28 and TRBJ2-5 gives the full variable domain: DVKVTQSSRYLVKRTGEKVFLECVQDMDHENMFWYRQDPGLGLRLIYFSYDVKMKEKGDIPEGYSVSREKKERFSLILESASTNQTSMYLCASSLFTGNQETQYFGPGTRLLVL.

The chain uses TRBV4-3 and TRBJ2-3; the D gene is possibly TRBD2 (7 bases). Trimming took off 1 base at V and 5 bases at J, with 16 bases between the two ends. The CDR3 contains 16 residues. CDR1 is LGHNA and CDR2 is YSLEER in the germline V gene. CDR3 bases: TGCGCCAGCAGCCAAGGGTTTACGGGGGGCAGAGATACGCAGTATTTT. Translating it yields CASSQGFTGGRDTQYF.

The V gene is TRBV5-4, the J gene TRBJ2-3, with 8 nucleotides matching TRBD2. The CDR3 length is 15 residues. The V gene end was trimmed by 5 bases and the J gene end by 1 base; junction bases not matched to a gene: 6. Germline-derived CDR1 and CDR2 are SGHNT and YYREEE (reference sequence). The DNA of the CDR3 is TGTGCCAGCAGAGCGGGGGTGGGGGGCACAGATACGCAGTATTTT. Translating gives CASRAGVGGTDTQYF.

V is TRBV18 and J is TRBJ2-7; 10 bases agree with TRBD1. J lost 1 base, V lost 7 bases, and 4 bases had no gene match. CDR3 length: 14 residues. Germline CDR1 is KGHSH and CDR2 is LQKENI. The CDR3 region has the DNA TGTGCCAGCTTCCCGGGACAGGGGTCCTACGAGCAGTACTTC. Translating gives CASFPGQGSYEQYF.